This note documents a single T cell receptor (beta chain) sequence. The data were obtained in a study of T cell changes during pregnancy in multiple sclerosis. Method: immunoSEQ multiplex PCR; TCRdb's copy keeps in-frame clones and lacks some. The repertoire consists of tens of thousands of clones, with about 89% occurring once and the leading ten covering roughly 0.48%. This CDR3 has 16 amino acids. Germline V gene lookup returns CDR1 SGHDT and CDR2 YYEEEE. Between the trimmed V and J ends, which lost 5 bases and 1 base, there was a span of 18 bases. The V gene is TRBV5-6, the J gene TRBJ1-1; TRBD1 is a possible D gene (5 bases). The TCR was taken from a female donor with multiple sclerosis, enrolled in a pregnancy study. Sequenced material: CD4+ T cells from peripheral blood mononuclear cells, taken in the first trimester of pregnancy. The CDR3: CASRKQGWVWNTEAFF. The CDR3 bases are TGTGCCAGCAGGAAGCAGGGTTGGGTTTGGAACACTGAAGCTTTCTTT.